Following are 20 T cell receptor beta chains from one sample sequenced in a study of blood T cells in healthy people across ages. Primed by a sample-barcoded 5' primer and a J-beta primer mix, a second PCR proceeded for about 7 to 12 cycles. TCRdb analysed the 5' RACE reads with MiXCR anew, one entry per CDR3 protein. The profile covers 600,000 or so distinct CDR3 sequences, with about 30% appearing a single time and approximately 14% taken by the ten largest. Source material: blood. The receptor set was obtained from an elderly woman in good health.

This clonotype was observed at least ten times. V gene TRBV6-6 combines with J gene TRBJ2-7, with D tentatively TRBD1 (6 bases). CDR1 is MNHNY and CDR2 is SVGAGI in the germline V gene (reference sequence). V dropped 2 bases and J dropped 2 bases, with 13 bases sitting between them. The CDR3 totals 15 residues. The CDR3: CASSYGQGRTYEQYF. Here the CDR3 DNA reads TGTGCCAGCAGTTACGGCCAGGGGAGAACCTACGAGCAGTACTTC.

This clonotype was seen a handful of times. The chain combines TRBV6-6 with TRBJ1-5, with 7 bases aligning to TRBD1. Germline V gene lookup returns CDR1 MNHNY and CDR2 SVGAGI (reference sequence). Trimming cost V 2 bases and J 4 bases; bases outside gene matches: 2. The CDR3 is 14 amino acids. CDR3 region: CASSYQGQNQPQHF. The CDR3 bases are TGTGCCAGCAGTTACCAGGGACAGAATCAGCCCCAGCATTTT.

There are a few counts of this clonotype. The chain joins TRBV28 to TRBJ2-6; D might be TRBD2 (5 bases). Germline loops: CDR1 MDHEN, CDR2 SYDVKM. V was shortened by 10 bases and J by 12 bases, with 19 bases between the two germline ends. There are 13 residues in the CDR3. In DNA, the CDR3 is TGTGCCACTTCCCCGCCCGCCAGCGGCGTCCTGACTTTC. Its translation is CATSPPASGVLTF.

The sample holds many counts of this clonotype. The V and J genes are TRBV11-3 and TRBJ2-5, with 11 bases matching TRBD1. CDR1 and CDR2 (germline): SGHNT, YENEEA. Trimming removed 5 bases from V and 2 bases from J; junction bases left unmatched: 4. The CDR3 spans 15 residues. The CDR3 region has the DNA TGTGCCAGCAGCCAGGACAGGGGGCGTCAAGAGACCCAGTACTTC. Its translation is CASSQDRGRQETQYF.

This chain connects TRBV28 to TRBJ2-4; D not certain. V gave up 5 bases and J gave up 0 bases, with 11 bases separating them. The CDR3 has 15 amino acids. Germline V CDR1 and CDR2: MDHEN, SYDVKM. CDR3 region: CASSPLPLAKNIQYF. Here the CDR3 DNA reads TGTGCCAGCAGTCCCCTTCCCTTAGCCAAAAACATTCAGTACTTC.

This clonotype was observed a few times. The V gene is TRBV6-1, the J gene TRBJ1-4; 7 nucleotides agree with TRBD1. V gave up 4 bases and J gave up 2 bases; unmatched junction bases: 19. CDR3 length: 20 residues. Germline V gives CDR1 MNHNS, CDR2 SASEGT. Here the CDR3 reads CASSGFHIFKQGRTNEKLFF. The CDR3, as DNA: TGTGCCAGCAGTGGGTTCCATATATTTAAACAGGGGCGGACTAATGAAAAACTGTTTTTT.

This sequence joins TRBV30 and TRBJ2-7; perhaps D is TRBD1 or TRBD2 (5 bases each). CDR1 is GTSNPN, CDR2 SVGIG, per germline (reference sequence). Trimming took off 4 bases at V and 3 bases at J, with 13 bases between the two ends. This CDR3 spans 13 amino acids. The CDR3 is CAWTGDLNYEQYF. CDR3 nucleotide sequence: TGTGCCTGGACCGGGGACCTAAACTACGAGCAGTACTTC. The entire variable domain, with the rest obtained from reference TRBV30 and TRBJ2-7, is as follows: SQTIHQWPATLVQPVGSPLSLECTVEGTSNPNLYWYRQAAGRGLQLLFYSVGIGQISSEVPQNLSASRPQDRQFILSSKKLLLSDSGFYLCAWTGDLNYEQYFGPGTRLTVT.

V usage is TRBV30 and J usage is TRBJ1-4; D uncertain. The CDR3 spans 14 residues. V was shortened by 1 base and J by 5 bases, with 11 bases between the two germline ends. The V gene's germline CDR1 is GTSNPN and CDR2 SVGIG (reference sequence). The CDR3 spells CAWSAGVVNEKLFF. The DNA for the CDR3 is TGTGCCTGGAGTGCCGGGGTCGTAAATGAAAAACTGTTTTTT. Complete variable domain (other parts from reference TRBV30 and TRBJ1-4): SQTIHQWPATLVQPVGSPLSLECTVEGTSNPNLYWYRQAAGRGLQLLFYSVGIGQISSEVPQNLSASRPQDRQFILSSKKLLLSDSGFYLCAWSAGVVNEKLFFGSGTQLSVL.

This clonotype was recorded many times. The V and J genes are TRBV20-1 and TRBJ2-5; D might be TRBD1 or TRBD2, each matching 6 bases. V lost 0 bases and J 4 bases, leaving 15 bases between the germline ends. The CDR3 spans 15 residues. Germline loops: CDR1 DFQATT, CDR2 SNEGSKA (reference sequence). CDR3 residues: CSARDVGGLGETQYF. The CDR3 DNA reads TGCAGTGCTAGAGATGTGGGGGGCTTGGGAGAGACCCAGTACTTC.

At least ten counts were recorded for this clonotype. The CDR3 protein is CASSPGTSGRDGYTF. The CDR3 DNA sequence: TGTGCCAGCTCACCCGGGACTTCAGGGCGGGATGGCTACACCTTC. V usage is TRBV18 and J usage is TRBJ1-2; D might be TRBD1 (5 bases). This CDR3 has 15 amino acids. Trimming stripped 3 bases from V and 6 bases from J, with 17 bases between. Germline CDR1 and CDR2: KGHSH and LQKENI.

The chain carries TRBV20-1 and TRBJ1-5; D remains unclear. Germline CDR1 reads DFQATT; CDR2 reads SNEGSKA (reference sequence). This CDR3 spans 15 amino acids. V lost 5 bases and J lost 0, with 14 bases in between. DNA of the CDR3: TGCAGTGCTTTGGACCGCCGCTATAGCAATCAGCCCCAGCATTTT. It yields the protein CSALDRRYSNQPQHF.

Only a few counts were recorded for this clonotype. Just one base apart from a much larger clone, this may be a read error. V and J are TRBV24-1 and TRBJ2-3, with 11 bases aligning to TRBD1. This CDR3 contains 17 residues. Germline assignment: CDR1 KGHDR and CDR2 SFDVKD. The CDR3 reads CATSGEPGQGGEDAQYF. CDR3 in DNA: TGTGCCACCAGTGGGGAACCGGGACAGGGGGGTGAAGATGCGCAGTATTTT.

This clonotype was seen only a few times. Since a much larger clone is just one base distant, this may be a read error. J is TRBJ2-3 and V is TRBV29-1; 7 bases fit TRBD1. The length of the CDR3 is 14 residues. The V gene's germline CDR1 is SQVTM and CDR2 ANQGSEA. J gave up 2 bases and V 7 bases, and 9 bases lay outside the gene matches. This chain's CDR3 is CSAIQGFNTDTQYF. The CDR3 DNA sequence: TGCAGCGCTATACAGGGGTTTAACACAGATACGCAGTATTTT.

This clonotype was recorded at least ten times. The J gene is TRBJ2-7, the V gene TRBV11-2; D is perhaps TRBD2 (6 bases). Deletions cut 4 bases from V and 0 bases from J, with 10 bases between. CDR1 is SGHAT and CDR2 is FQNNGV in the germline V gene. This CDR3 contains 14 residues. CDR3: CASSYASASYEQYF. CDR3 in DNA: TGTGCCAGCAGCTACGCTAGCGCCTCCTACGAGCAGTACTTC. Based on the CDR3 plus reference TRBV11-2 and TRBJ2-7, the full variable domain is EAGVAQSPRYKIIEKRQSVAFWCNPISGHATLYWYQQILGQGPKLLIQFQNNGVVDDSQLPKDRFSAERLKGVDSTLKIQPAKLEDSAVYLCASSYASASYEQYFGPGTRLTVT.

CDR3 loop: CSVVGMSGGYTF. As DNA, the CDR3 is TGCAGCGTTGTAGGTATGAGTGGGGGCTACACCTTC. The chain recombines TRBV29-1 with TRBJ1-2; D is ambiguous. V was cut by 4 bases and J by 8 bases, with 14 bases left in between. In germline, CDR1 is SQVTM, CDR2 ANQGSEA. This CDR3 comprises 12 residues.

Only one count was recorded for this clonotype. The chain employs TRBV6-2 or TRBV6-3 and TRBJ1-1, with a tentative D call TRBD1 (5 bases). V dropped 5 bases and J dropped 6 bases, with 16 bases sitting between them. Germline lookup yields CDR1 MNHEY and CDR2 SVGEGT. The CDR3 has 14 amino acids. CDR3 amino acids: CASSDPGKSAEAFF. CDR3 nucleotide sequence: TGTGCCAGCAGTGATCCAGGGAAGTCGGCTGAAGCTTTCTTT.

This clonotype was observed many times. The chain is built from TRBV20-1 and TRBJ1-5; D is undetermined. CDR1 DFQATT and CDR2 SNEGSKA come from the germline V gene (reference sequence). With 5 bases removed from V and 2 bases from J, the gap between germline ends came to 19 bases. This CDR3 is built from 16 residues. As DNA, the CDR3 is TGCAGTGCTCGATCCCCGGGTCAATGGGGCAATCAGCCCCAGCATTTT. It yields the protein CSARSPGQWGNQPQHF.

This clonotype came up many times. The chain has TRBV11-2 and TRBJ1-2; D remains ambiguous. CDR1 and CDR2 (germline): SGHAT, FQNNGV. Trimming shortened V by 5 bases and J by 4 bases, and 8 bases separated the two germline ends. This CDR3 is 12 amino acids long. This chain's CDR3 is CASSRSSYGYTF. CDR3 DNA sequence: TGTGCCAGCAGCCGATCGTCCTATGGCTACACCTTC.

J is TRBJ2-1 and V is TRBV19, with 9 bases matching TRBD1. The J call may be faulty, since TRBJ2-7 better matches the DNA end. In germline, CDR1 is LNHDA, CDR2 SQIVND (reference sequence). This CDR3 region has 18 residues. The CDR3 spells CASSAGAMGQGSYNEQYF. DNA for the CDR3: TGTGCCAGTAGTGCGGGGGCAATGGGACAGGGATCCTACAATGAGCAGTACTTC.

V and J are TRBV6-1 and TRBJ2-6, with a possible D match to TRBD1 (5 bases). The CDR3 contains 17 residues. In germline, CDR1 is MNHNS, CDR2 SASEGT. V was trimmed by 6 bases and J by 0 bases, leaving 15 bases between them. CDR3 coding DNA: TGTGCCAGCAGGCGACGGGCAGGGCTCTCTGGGGCCAACGTCCTGACTTTC. Its translation is CASRRRAGLSGANVLTF.